This T cell receptor beta chain appears in the sequencing data of a study of T-cell reconstitution after alpha-beta-depleted transplantation in children. Study results and limitations: Some patients owed their high day-60 TCRbeta diversity to surviving recipient T cells and thymic progenitors. Reportedly, alpha-beta T cells present about two months post-transplant originated from several hundred expanded clones of graft origin. Once a year had passed after transplant, T-cell counts and diversity came mostly from newly produced T cells.

Germline V gene sequence: CDR1 DFQATT, CDR2 SNEGSKA (reference sequence). The CDR3 loop spans 14 amino acids. V lost 1 base and J lost 0, with 7 bases in between. The TCRbeta library was prepared with unique molecular identifiers. TCRdb re-analysed the PCR reads in MiXCR, keeping a single row per CDR3 protein. The data show about 900,000 distinct CDR3 sequences, with about 30% seen just once and under 30% held by the top ten. The sample holds a few counts of this clonotype. The antigen is not known. The chain joins TRBV20-1 to TRBJ2-1, with D perhaps matching TRBD1 (5 bases). The sample in question was PBMCs, mostly from graft donor cells, obtained 360 days after TCRalphabeta/CD19-depleted stem cell transplant. This sequence was found in a boy younger than two who had a stem cell transplant for SCID, so the T cells may come from the graft donor. The CDR3 sequence: CSARGGPSYNEQFF. The CDR3 nucleotides are TGCAGTGCTAGAGGGGGCCCCTCCTACAATGAGCAGTTCTTC.